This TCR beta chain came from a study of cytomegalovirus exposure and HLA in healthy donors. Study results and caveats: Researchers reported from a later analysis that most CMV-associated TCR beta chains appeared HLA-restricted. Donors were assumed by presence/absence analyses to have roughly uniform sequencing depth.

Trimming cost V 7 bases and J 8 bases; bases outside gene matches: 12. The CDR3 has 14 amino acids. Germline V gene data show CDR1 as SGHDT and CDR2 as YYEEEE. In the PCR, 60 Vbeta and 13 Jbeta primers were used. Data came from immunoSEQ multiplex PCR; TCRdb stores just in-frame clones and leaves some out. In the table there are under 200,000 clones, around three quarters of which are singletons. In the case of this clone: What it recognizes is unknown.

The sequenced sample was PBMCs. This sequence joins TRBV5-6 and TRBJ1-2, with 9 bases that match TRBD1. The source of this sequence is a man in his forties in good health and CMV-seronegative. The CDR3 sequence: CASAIQGATRGYTF. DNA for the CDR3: TGTGCCAGCGCAATACAGGGGGCTACTCGAGGCTACACCTTC. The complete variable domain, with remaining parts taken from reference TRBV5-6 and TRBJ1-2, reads DAGVTQSPTHLIKTRGQQVTLRCSPKSGHDTVSWYQQALGQGPQFIFQYYEEEERQRGNFPDRFSGHQFPNYSSELNVNALLLGDSALYLCASAIQGATRGYTFGSGTRLTVV.